The 26 T cell receptor beta chains given below trace back to one sample, sequenced in a study of monozygotic twins with cystic fibrosis. Clones were sequenced by immunoSEQ multiplex PCR, and TCRdb holds only the in-frame ones, with some missing. The table records 35,000 or so clones, 84% of them present only once. Source material: blood. These receptor sequences come from a girl aged 2 to 10 with cystic fibrosis.

J is TRBJ2-3 and V is TRBV6-6; no reliable D call. Trimming took off 7 bases at V and 6 bases at J, with 20 bases between the two ends. Germline V gene lookup returns CDR1 MNHNY and CDR2 SVGAGI (reference sequence). CDR3 size: 15 residues. CDR3 residues: CASTNLRRRSDTQYF. The CDR3 DNA is TGTGCCAGCACCAATCTCCGGCGCCGGAGCGATACGCAGTATTTT.

The CDR3 loop is CATSKEGWNYGYTF. The DNA for the CDR3 is TGTGCCACCAGCAAGGAGGGCTGGAACTATGGCTACACCTTC. The V and J genes are TRBV15 and TRBJ1-2; D is unresolved. Trimming took 4 bases from V and 2 from J, leaving 11 bases between them. Germline assignment: CDR1 LNHNV and CDR2 YYDKDF (reference sequence). This CDR3 is built from 14 residues.

This rearrangement joins TRBV7-3 to TRBJ1-1, with 9 bases fitting TRBD1. The CDR3 extends over 14 amino acids. The junction had 4 bases not matched to a gene; V was cut back by 4 bases and J by 4 bases. Germline V gene sequence: CDR1 SGHTA, CDR2 FQGTGA. In nucleotides, the CDR3 is TGTGCCAGCAGCTCTACAGGGGGCGGCACTGAAGCTTTCTTT. This translates into CASSSTGGGTEAFF.

The gene calls are TRBV4-3 and TRBJ1-1; D possibly corresponds to TRBD1 (5 bases). CDR1 LGHNA and CDR2 YSLEER come from the germline V gene. The V gene lost 1 base and the J gene lost 5 bases, with 11 bases spanning the gap. The CDR3 loop spans 14 amino acids. DNA for the CDR3: TGCGCCAGCAGCCAAGGTCTTGGGGGGACTGAAGCTTTCTTT. Translating gives CASSQGLGGTEAFF.

Here the CDR3 DNA reads TGCGCCAGCAGCCGGGACGGATCCTACGAGCAGTACTTC. It translates to CASSRDGSYEQYF. V usage is TRBV5-1 and J usage is TRBJ2-7; D possibly matches TRBD1 or TRBD2 (5 bases each). The CDR3 runs 13 residues. V lost 4 bases to trimming and J lost 1 base, with 9 bases between them. Germline V gene data show CDR1 as SGHRS and CDR2 as YFSETQ.

V usage is TRBV6-5 and J usage is TRBJ1-5; D gene ambiguous. CDR3 length equals 14 residues. In germline, CDR1 is MNHEY, CDR2 SVGAGI. The ends were cut back, 6 bases at V and 5 bases at J, with 14 bases in the middle. CDR3 in amino acids: CASSIRTGDQPQHF. In DNA form, the CDR3 reads TGTGCCAGCAGCATAAGAACTGGAGATCAGCCCCAGCATTTT.

J is TRBJ2-7 and V is TRBV6-6, with 7 bases aligning to TRBD1. Germline V CDR1 and CDR2: MNHNY, SVGAGI (reference sequence). This CDR3 has 12 residues. Unmatched junction bases numbered 4, after V lost 5 bases and J lost 6 bases. The CDR3 DNA sequence: TGTGCCAGCAGTCTCCGACAGGGCGAGCAGTACTTC. This codes for CASSLRQGEQYF.

The rearrangement uses TRBV5-4 and TRBJ1-3, with a tentative D call TRBD1 (6 bases). Trimming removed 2 bases at V and 0 bases at J, with 12 bases between. The CDR3 extends over 16 amino acids. The germline V gene has CDR1 SGHNT and CDR2 YYREEE (reference sequence). This chain's CDR3 is CASSFGGLISGNTIYF. The CDR3 DNA sequence: TGTGCCAGCAGCTTCGGGGGGCTCATCTCTGGAAACACCATATATTTT.

The chain recombines TRBV4-2 with TRBJ1-1; a possible D gene is TRBD1 (6 bases). V lost 0 bases and J 3 bases, leaving 26 bases between the germline ends. The CDR3 is 20 amino acids. CDR1 and CDR2 from the germline V gene are LGHNA and YNFKEQ. The CDR3 coding sequence is TGTGCCAGCAGCCAAGATCAACGTTGGGGGCAGGGTAGGGGGTACACTGAAGCTTTCTTT. Its protein is CASSQDQRWGQGRGYTEAFF.

A word on this clone: Other DNA sequences from this sample encode an identical CDR3 as well. The chain is built from TRBV5-4 and TRBJ1-2; possible D gene TRBD1, 5 bases. V shed 0 bases and J shed 5 bases, with 11 bases lying between them. Germline V gene lookup returns CDR1 SGHNT and CDR2 YYREEE (reference sequence). This CDR3 is built from 14 residues. CDR3 nucleotides: TGTGCCAGCAGCTTGGCCGGGGCACCTTATGGCTACACCTTC. This gives the protein CASSLAGAPYGYTF.

The rearrangement joins TRBV2 to TRBJ2-1; 9 nucleotides line up with TRBD2. CDR1 is SNHLY and CDR2 is FYNNEI in the germline V gene. With 1 base clipped from V and 9 bases from J, the junction kept 4 bases outside the gene matches. The CDR3 spans 14 residues. CDR3 loop: CASSEELAGGEQFF. In nucleotides, the CDR3 is TGTGCCAGCAGTGAAGAACTAGCGGGCGGTGAGCAGTTCTTC.

The V gene is TRBV6-5, the J gene TRBJ1-6; D gene unclear. Trimming left V 5 bases short and J 9 bases short, with 17 bases between. The germline CDR1 and CDR2 sequences are MNHEY and SVGAGI. The CDR3 has 15 amino acids. CDR3 residues: CASSAEKSWGSPLHF. CDR3 DNA sequence: TGTGCCAGCAGTGCAGAAAAATCTTGGGGTTCACCCCTCCACTTT.

The chain links TRBV6-5 to TRBJ2-7, with 9 bases lining up with TRBD1. The V gene's germline CDR1 is MNHEY and CDR2 SVGAGI. Unmatched junction bases numbered 9, after V lost 6 bases and J lost 6 bases. The CDR3 length is 14 residues. Written as DNA, the CDR3 is TGTGCCAGCAGGCGTCCGGGACAGGGAGGCGAGCAGTACTTC. This encodes CASRRPGQGGEQYF.

This clone was found a few times. The genes are TRBV7-8 and TRBJ1-6; 11 nucleotides align to TRBD1. This CDR3 is built from 17 residues. With 4 bases clipped from V and 14 bases from J, the junction kept 16 bases outside the gene matches. Germline CDR1 reads SGHVS; CDR2 reads FQNEAQ. The CDR3, as DNA: TGTGCCAGCAGCTCCCGGACAGGGGGCGTCTCAGGTCTCACCCTCCACTTT. Amino acid sequence: CASSSRTGGVSGLTLHF.

This clone has only one observation. V usage is TRBV5-1 and J usage is TRBJ1-2; D is unclear. The ends were cut back, 4 bases at V and 2 bases at J, with 6 bases in the middle. The CDR3 has 12 amino acids. Germline values: CDR1 SGHRS, CDR2 YFSETQ. DNA of the CDR3: TGCGCCAGCAGCCCGGGGAACTATGGCTACACCTTC. Its translation: CASSPGNYGYTF.

The V and J genes are TRBV6-5 and TRBJ2-7; 8 nucleotides line up with TRBD1. CDR1 is MNHEY, CDR2 SVGAGI, per germline. The CDR3 length is 14 residues. The trim removed 2 bases at V and 2 bases at J, leaving 2 bases unmatched. CDR3 loop: CASSYKDRAYEQYF. DNA of the CDR3: TGTGCCAGCAGTTACAAGGACAGGGCCTACGAGCAGTACTTC.

The J gene is TRBJ2-3, the V gene TRBV9; 9 positions agree with TRBD2. The germline V gene has CDR1 SGDLS and CDR2 YYNGEE. Germline trimming cut 3 bases from V and 2 bases from J; bases unmatched to any gene: 10. This CDR3 spans 17 amino acids. CDR3 loop: CASSAAGTSRATDTQYF. The CDR3 nucleotides read TGTGCCAGCAGCGCAGCCGGGACTAGCCGGGCCACAGATACGCAGTATTTT.

The V call is TRBV20-1, the J call TRBJ2-1; no definite D call. CDR1 is DFQATT and CDR2 is SNEGSKA in the germline V gene (reference sequence). The V end was cut by 4 bases, the J end by 13 bases, with 11 bases between. This CDR3 comprises 10 residues. CDR3 nucleotides: TGCAGTGCTATTAGGACGCTTCAGTTCTTC. It codes for CSAIRTLQFF.

The rearrangement links TRBV4-3 to TRBJ2-7; possibly TRBD1 for D (6 bases). The V gene lost 0 bases and the J gene lost 9 bases, with 12 bases spanning the gap. The germline gives CDR1 LGHNA, CDR2 YSLEER. This CDR3 comprises 13 residues. The CDR3 is CASSQDLEGGQYF. The CDR3 DNA follows: TGCGCCAGCAGCCAAGATCTGGAAGGGGGGCAGTACTTC.

This chain uses TRBV4-3 with TRBJ1-2, with D possibly TRBD1 on 5 matching bases. V gave up 0 bases and J gave up 5 bases, with 13 bases separating them. This CDR3 has 15 amino acids. The germline V gene has CDR1 LGHNA and CDR2 YSLEER. The CDR3 sequence is CASSQETAPPYGYTF. The CDR3 DNA reads TGCGCCAGCAGCCAAGAGACAGCTCCTCCGTATGGCTACACCTTC.

This chain links TRBV21-1 with TRBJ2-1; TRBD2, the table's D call, was not compared with the DNA. TRBV21-1 is a pseudogene. CDR3 length equals 16 residues. The CDR3 region has the DNA TGTGCCAGCCCCGGTTGGGCTAGCGGGGGGCGGGTTGAGCAGTTCTTC. It translates to CASPGWASGGRVEQFF.

This chain joins TRBV2 and TRBJ1-2, with D tentatively TRBD1 (6 bases). With 4 bases removed from V and 4 bases from J, the gap between germline ends came to 16 bases. The CDR3 is 15 residues long. The germline V gene has CDR1 SNHLY and CDR2 FYNNEI. CDR3 loop: CASSGGRGHFYGYTF. CDR3 coding DNA: TGTGCCAGCAGTGGGGGTCGGGGACATTTCTATGGCTACACCTTC.

The V call is TRBV6-5, the J call TRBJ2-5; 9 bases are a match to TRBD1. The CDR3 consists of 15 residues. The V gene end was trimmed by 2 bases and the J gene end by 1 base; junction bases not matched to a gene: 2. Germline V gene sequence: CDR1 MNHEY, CDR2 SVGAGI. The CDR3 sequence: CASSYPGQGQETQYF. DNA for the CDR3: TGTGCCAGCAGTTACCCGGGACAGGGCCAAGAGACCCAGTACTTC.

This chain links TRBV7-9 with TRBJ1-2; D unclear. The CDR3 totals 14 residues. The germline CDR1 and CDR2 sequences are SEHNR and FQNEAQ (reference sequence). Trimming left V 0 bases short and J 8 bases short, with 13 bases between. In nucleotides, the CDR3 is TGTGCCAGCAGCTTAGCAGGTGCCTCGGAGGGCTACACCTTC. This sequence encodes CASSLAGASEGYTF. The variable domain in full, with the rest retrieved from reference TRBV7-9 and TRBJ1-2, is DTGVSQNPRHKITKRGQNVTFRCDPISEHNRLYWYRQTLGQGPEFLTYFQNEAQLEKSRLLSDRFSAERPKGSFSTLEIQRTEQGDSAMYLCASSLAGASEGYTFGSGTRLTVV.

The rearrangement links TRBV7-9 to TRBJ2-1; either TRBD1 or TRBD2 may fit D (6 bases each). The V gene's germline CDR1 is SEHNR and CDR2 FQNEAQ (reference sequence). The CDR3 runs to 16 residues. Trimming took off 6 bases at V and 2 bases at J, with 17 bases between the two ends. CDR3 sequence: CASSYPEGEAYNEQFF. CDR3 nucleotides: TGTGCCAGCAGTTACCCTGAGGGGGAGGCCTACAATGAGCAGTTCTTC.

A note on this clone: An end of the junction does not agree with germline; a read error may underlie this. The chain has TRBV7-2 and TRBJ2-7; TRBD2 matches 11 bases. This CDR3 is 15 amino acids long. CDR1 is SGHTA, CDR2 FQGNSA, per germline. CDR3 coding DNA: TGTGCCAGCAGCCTAGCGGGGGGTACCGCCTACGAGCAGTACTTC. Encoded protein: CASSLAGGTAYEQYF.